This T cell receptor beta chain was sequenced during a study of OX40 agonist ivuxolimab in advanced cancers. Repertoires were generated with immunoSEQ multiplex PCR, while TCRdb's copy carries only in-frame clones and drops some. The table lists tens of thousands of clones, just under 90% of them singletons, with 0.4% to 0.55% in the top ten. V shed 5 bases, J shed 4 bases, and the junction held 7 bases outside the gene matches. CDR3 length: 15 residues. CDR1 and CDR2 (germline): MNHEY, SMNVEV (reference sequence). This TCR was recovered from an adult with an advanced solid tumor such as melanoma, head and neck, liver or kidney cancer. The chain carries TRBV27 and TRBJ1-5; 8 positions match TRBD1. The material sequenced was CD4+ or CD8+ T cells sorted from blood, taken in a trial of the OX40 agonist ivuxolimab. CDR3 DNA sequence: TGTGCCAGCAGTACGACAGGGGTTCCGAATCAGCCCCAGCATTTT. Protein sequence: CASSTTGVPNQPQHF.